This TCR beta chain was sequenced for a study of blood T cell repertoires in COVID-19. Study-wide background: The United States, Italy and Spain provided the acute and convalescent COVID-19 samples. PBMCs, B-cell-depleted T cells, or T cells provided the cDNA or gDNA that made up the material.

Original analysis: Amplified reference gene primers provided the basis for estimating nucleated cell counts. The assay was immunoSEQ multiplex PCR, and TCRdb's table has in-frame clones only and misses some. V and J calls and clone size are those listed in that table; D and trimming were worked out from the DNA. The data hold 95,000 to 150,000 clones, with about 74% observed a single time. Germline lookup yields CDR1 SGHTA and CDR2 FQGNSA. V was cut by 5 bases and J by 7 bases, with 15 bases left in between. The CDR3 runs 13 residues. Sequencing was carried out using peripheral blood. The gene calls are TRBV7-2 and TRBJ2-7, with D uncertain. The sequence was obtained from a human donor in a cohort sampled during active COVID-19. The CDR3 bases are TGTGCCAGCAGCCTAGGCGGCCCGCGGGAGCAGTACTTC. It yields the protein CASSLGGPREQYF.